This T cell receptor beta chain emerged from a study of cytomegalovirus exposure and HLA in healthy donors. In its sample, this clone was seen once. CDR3 length: 15 residues. Germline V gene sequence: CDR1 MNHEY, CDR2 SMNVEV (reference sequence). Trimming removed 5 bases at V and 10 bases at J, with 18 bases between. The protocol was immunoSEQ multiplex PCR, while the TCRdb copy is restricted to in-frame clones and leaves out a portion. The table includes over 200,000 clones, around 89% detected once. The clonotype was recovered from a young woman in good health and CMV-seronegative. The sample was PBMCs. V gene TRBV27 combines with J gene TRBJ1-6, with D perhaps TRBD1 (5 bases). The CDR3 is CASSRRVWGNSPLHF. As DNA, the CDR3 is TGTGCCAGCAGTCGCAGGGTTTGGGGTAACTCACCCCTCCACTTT.